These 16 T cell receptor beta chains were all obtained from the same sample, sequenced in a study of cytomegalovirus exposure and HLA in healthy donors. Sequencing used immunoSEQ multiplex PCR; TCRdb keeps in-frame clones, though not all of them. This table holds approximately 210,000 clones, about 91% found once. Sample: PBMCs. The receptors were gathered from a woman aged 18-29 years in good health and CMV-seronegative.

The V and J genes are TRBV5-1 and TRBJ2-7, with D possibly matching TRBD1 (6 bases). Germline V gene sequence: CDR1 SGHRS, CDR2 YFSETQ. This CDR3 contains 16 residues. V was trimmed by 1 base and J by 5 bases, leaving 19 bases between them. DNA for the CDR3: TGCGCCAGCAGCTTGTTAGCGACAGGCGGGCACGACGAGCAGTACTTC. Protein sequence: CASSLLATGGHDEQYF.

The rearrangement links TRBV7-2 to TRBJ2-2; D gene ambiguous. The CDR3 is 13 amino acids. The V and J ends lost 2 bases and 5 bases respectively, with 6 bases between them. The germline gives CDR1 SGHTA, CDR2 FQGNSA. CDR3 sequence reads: CASSLPITGELFF. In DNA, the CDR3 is TGTGCCAGCAGCTTACCTATTACCGGGGAGCTGTTTTTT.

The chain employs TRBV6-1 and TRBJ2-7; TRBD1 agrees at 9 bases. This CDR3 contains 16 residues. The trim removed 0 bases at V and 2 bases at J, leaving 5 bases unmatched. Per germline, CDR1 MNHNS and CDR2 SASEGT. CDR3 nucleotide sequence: TGTGCCAGCAGTGAAGCATTCCGGACAGGGGCCTACGAGCAGTACTTC. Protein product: CASSEAFRTGAYEQYF.

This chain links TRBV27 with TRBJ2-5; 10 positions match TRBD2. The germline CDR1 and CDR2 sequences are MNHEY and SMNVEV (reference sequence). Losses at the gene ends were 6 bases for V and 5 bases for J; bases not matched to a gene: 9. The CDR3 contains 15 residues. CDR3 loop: CASSPGLAVHETQYF. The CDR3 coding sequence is TGTGCCAGCAGCCCAGGACTAGCGGTACACGAGACCCAGTACTTC.

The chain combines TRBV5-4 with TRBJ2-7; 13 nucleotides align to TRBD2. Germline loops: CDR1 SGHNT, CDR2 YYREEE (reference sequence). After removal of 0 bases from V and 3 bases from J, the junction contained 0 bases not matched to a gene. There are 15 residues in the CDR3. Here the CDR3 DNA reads TGTGCCAGCAGCTTGGGGACTAGCGGGGGCTACGAGCAGTACTTC. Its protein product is CASSLGTSGGYEQYF. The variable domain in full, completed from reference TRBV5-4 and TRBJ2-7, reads ETGVTQSPTHLIKTRGQQVTLRCSSQSGHNTVSWYQQALGQGPQFIFQYYREEENGRGNFPPRFSGLQFPNYSSELNVNALELDDSALYLCASSLGTSGGYEQYFGPGTRLTVT.

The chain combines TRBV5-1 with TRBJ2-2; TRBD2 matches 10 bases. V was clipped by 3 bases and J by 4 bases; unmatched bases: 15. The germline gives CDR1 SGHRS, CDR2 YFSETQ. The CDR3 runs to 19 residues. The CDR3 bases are TGCGCCAGCAGCTCAGGGCGCCTGACTAGCGGGTTTAGCACCGGGGAGCTGTTTTTT. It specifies CASSSGRLTSGFSTGELFF. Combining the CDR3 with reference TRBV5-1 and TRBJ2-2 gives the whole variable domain KAGVTQTPRYLIKTRGQQVTLSCSPISGHRSVSWYQQTPGQGLQFLFEYFSETQRNKGNFPGRFSGRQFSNSRSEMNVSTLELGDSALYLCASSSGRLTSGFSTGELFFGEGSRLTVL.

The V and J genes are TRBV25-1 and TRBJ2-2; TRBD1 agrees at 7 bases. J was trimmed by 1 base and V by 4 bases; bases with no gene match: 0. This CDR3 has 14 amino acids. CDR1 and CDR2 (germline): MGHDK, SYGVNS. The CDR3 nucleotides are TGTGCCAGCAGTGGACAGGGGAACACCGGGGAGCTGTTTTTT. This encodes CASSGQGNTGELFF.

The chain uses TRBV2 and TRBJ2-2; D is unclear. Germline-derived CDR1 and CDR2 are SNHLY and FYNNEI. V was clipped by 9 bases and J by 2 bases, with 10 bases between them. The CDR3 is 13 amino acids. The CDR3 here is CASNYLNTGELFF. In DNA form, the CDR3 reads TGTGCCAGTAACTACTTAAACACCGGGGAGCTGTTTTTT.

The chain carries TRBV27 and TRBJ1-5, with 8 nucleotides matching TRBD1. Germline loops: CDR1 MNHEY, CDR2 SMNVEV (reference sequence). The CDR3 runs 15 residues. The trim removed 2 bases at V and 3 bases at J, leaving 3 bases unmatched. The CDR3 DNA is TGTGCCAGCAGTTTAAGGACAGGGTCCAATCAGCCCCAGCATTTT. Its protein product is CASSLRTGSNQPQHF.

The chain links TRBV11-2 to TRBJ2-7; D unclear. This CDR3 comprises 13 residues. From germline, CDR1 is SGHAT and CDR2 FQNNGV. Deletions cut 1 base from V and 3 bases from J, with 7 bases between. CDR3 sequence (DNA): TGTGCCAGCAGCTTAGGTACAGTCTACGAGCAGTACTTC. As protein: CASSLGTVYEQYF. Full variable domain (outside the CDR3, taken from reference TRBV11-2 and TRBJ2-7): EAGVAQSPRYKIIEKRQSVAFWCNPISGHATLYWYQQILGQGPKLLIQFQNNGVVDDSQLPKDRFSAERLKGVDSTLKIQPAKLEDSAVYLCASSLGTVYEQYFGPGTRLTVT.

The CDR3 bases are TGTGCCAGCAGCCCGGTTGAGGGCGGGAGGAGCACAGATACGCAGTATTTT. Protein: CASSPVEGGRSTDTQYF. V is TRBV5-6 and J is TRBJ2-3; 8 nucleotides agree with TRBD2. The CDR3 runs 17 residues. The germline CDR1 and CDR2 sequences are SGHDT and YYEEEE. V lost 4 bases and J lost 0; bases outside the gene matches: 10.

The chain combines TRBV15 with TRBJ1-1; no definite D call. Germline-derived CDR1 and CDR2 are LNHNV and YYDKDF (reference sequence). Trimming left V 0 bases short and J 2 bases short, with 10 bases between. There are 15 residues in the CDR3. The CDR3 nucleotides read TGTGCCACCAGCAGAGATTCCGGGTTCAACACTGAAGCTTTCTTT. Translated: CATSRDSGFNTEAFF. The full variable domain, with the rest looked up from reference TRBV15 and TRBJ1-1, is DAMVIQNPRYQVTQFGKPVTLSCSQTLNHNVMYWYQQKSSQAPKLLFHYYDKDFNNEADTPDNFQSRRPNTSFCFLDIRSPGLGDTAMYLCATSRDSGFNTEAFFGQGTRLTVV.

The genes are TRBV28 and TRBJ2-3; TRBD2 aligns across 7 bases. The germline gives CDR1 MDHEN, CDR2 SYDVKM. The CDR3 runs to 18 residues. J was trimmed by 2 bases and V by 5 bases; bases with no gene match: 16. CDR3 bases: TGTGCCAGCAGTACCATTAGTCCTGGGGGGGGTCCCACAGATACGCAGTATTTT. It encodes CASSTISPGGGPTDTQYF.

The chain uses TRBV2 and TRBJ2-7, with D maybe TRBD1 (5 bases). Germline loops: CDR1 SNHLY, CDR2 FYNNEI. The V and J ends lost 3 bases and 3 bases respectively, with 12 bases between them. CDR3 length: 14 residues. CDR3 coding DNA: TGTGCCAGCAGTGAGTTGGGCAGGGACTACGAGCAGTACTTC. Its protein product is CASSELGRDYEQYF. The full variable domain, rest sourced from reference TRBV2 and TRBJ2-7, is EPEVTQTPSHQVTQMGQEVILRCVPISNHLYFYWYRQILGQKVEFLVSFYNNEISEKSEIFDDQFSVERPDGSNFTLKIRSTKLEDSAMYFCASSELGRDYEQYFGPGTRLTVT.

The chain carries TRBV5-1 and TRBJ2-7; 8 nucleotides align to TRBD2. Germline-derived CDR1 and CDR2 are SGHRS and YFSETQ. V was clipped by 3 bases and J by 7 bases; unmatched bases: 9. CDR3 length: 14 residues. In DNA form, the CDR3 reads TGCGCCAGCAGCTCCGGGACTAGGTCTCCGGAGCAGTACTTC. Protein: CASSSGTRSPEQYF.

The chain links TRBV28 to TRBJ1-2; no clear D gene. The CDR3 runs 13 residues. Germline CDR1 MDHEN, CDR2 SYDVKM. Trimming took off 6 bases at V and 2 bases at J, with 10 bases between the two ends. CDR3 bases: TGTGCCAGCAGCTCCCGACTCAACTATGGCTACACCTTC. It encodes CASSSRLNYGYTF.